This TCR beta chain was identified in a study of spatial heterogeneity in lung cancer. Regarding time point: blood at routine non-recurrence follow-up after resection. Whole RNA was taken from tumor, nontumor lung or frozen PBMC; it was then sequenced unsorted. A distinct unique molecular identifier was carried by each TCR cDNA molecule. TCRdb re-derived calls from the 5' RACE reads in MiXCR, one entry per CDR3 protein. The sample yields about 26,000 distinct CDR3 sequences, under 7% seen once. This clonotype was recorded at least ten times. Losses at the gene ends were 4 bases for V and 8 bases for J; bases not matched to a gene: 9. The CDR3 is 15 amino acids. The germline V gene encodes CDR1 SGHTA and CDR2 FQGNSA.

This sequence originates from a male donor with early-stage non-small cell lung cancer. The rearrangement joins TRBV7-2 to TRBJ1-2, with 11 bases fitting TRBD1. The sample here was PBMCs, taken at follow-up. The CDR3: CASSSHRTGGHGYTF. The CDR3 bases are TGTGCCAGCAGCTCCCACCGGACAGGGGGCCACGGCTACACCTTC.